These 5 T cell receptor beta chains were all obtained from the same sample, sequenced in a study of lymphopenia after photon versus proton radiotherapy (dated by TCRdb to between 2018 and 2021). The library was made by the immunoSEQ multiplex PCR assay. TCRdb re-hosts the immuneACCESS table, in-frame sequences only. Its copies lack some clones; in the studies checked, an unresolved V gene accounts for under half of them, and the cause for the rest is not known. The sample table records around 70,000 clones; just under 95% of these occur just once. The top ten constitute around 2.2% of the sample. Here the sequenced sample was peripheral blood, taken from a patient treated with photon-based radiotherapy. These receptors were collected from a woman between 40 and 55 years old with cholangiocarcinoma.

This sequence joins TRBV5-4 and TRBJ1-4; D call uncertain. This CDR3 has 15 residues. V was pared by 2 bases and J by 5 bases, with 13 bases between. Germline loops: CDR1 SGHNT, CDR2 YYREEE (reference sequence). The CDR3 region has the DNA TGTGCCAGCAGCTTATCTGTGGCACCAAATGAAAAACTGTTTTTT. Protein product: CASSLSVAPNEKLFF.

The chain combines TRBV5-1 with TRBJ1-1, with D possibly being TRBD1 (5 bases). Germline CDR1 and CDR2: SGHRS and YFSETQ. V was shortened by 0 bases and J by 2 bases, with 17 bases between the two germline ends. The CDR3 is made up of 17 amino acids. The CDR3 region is CASSLDMQGAGNTEAFF. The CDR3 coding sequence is TGCGCCAGCAGCTTGGATATGCAGGGTGCGGGAAACACTGAAGCTTTCTTT.

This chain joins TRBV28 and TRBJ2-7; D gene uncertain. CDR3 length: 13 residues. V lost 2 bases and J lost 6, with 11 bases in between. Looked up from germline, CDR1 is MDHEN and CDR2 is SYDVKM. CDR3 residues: CASSLGLVGEQYF. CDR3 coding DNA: TGTGCCAGCAGTTTAGGCCTAGTCGGCGAGCAGTACTTC.

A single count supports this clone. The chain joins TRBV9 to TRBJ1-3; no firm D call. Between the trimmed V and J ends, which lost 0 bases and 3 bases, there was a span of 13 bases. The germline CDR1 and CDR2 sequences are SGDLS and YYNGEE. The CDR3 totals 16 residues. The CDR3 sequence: CASSVAVAGSGNTIYF. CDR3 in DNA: TGTGCCAGCAGCGTAGCAGTGGCCGGTAGTGGAAACACCATATATTTT.

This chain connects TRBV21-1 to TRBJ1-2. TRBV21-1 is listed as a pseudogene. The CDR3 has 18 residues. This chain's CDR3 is CASSKEPRVAANNYGYTF. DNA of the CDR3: TGTGCCAGCAGCAAAGAGCCTCGTGTCGCAGCAAATAACTATGGCTACACCTTC.